A selection of T cell receptor beta chains follows, all from one sample in a study of blood T cells in healthy people across ages. TCRdb passed the 5' RACE reads through MiXCR, listing each CDR3 protein once. The repertoire has some 1,800,000 distinct CDR3 sequences, 35% to 50% of them found once; the top ten carry 20% to 25%. Sequences were obtained from blood. These receptors originate from a human donor in good health. The CDR3 runs from the conserved cysteine through the conserved F or W. D genes are given only for firm matches. Expanded clones get a size class; other rows say once, few or many, or leave the size out.

cdr3_aa: CASSLFWENEQFF
cdr3_nt: TGTGCCAGCAGCTTGTTCTGGGAGAATGAGCAGTTCTTC
clone_size: -
d_call: -
j_call: TRBJ2-1
v_call: TRBV11-2

cdr3_aa: CSVVGYGNGYTF
cdr3_nt: TGCAGCGTTGTTGGGTATGGGAATGGCTACACCTTC
clone_size: -
d_call: -
j_call: TRBJ1-2
v_call: TRBV29-1

cdr3_aa: CASNGRGQRGNTIYF
cdr3_nt: TGTGCCAGCAACGGCAGGGGGCAGAGGGGAAACACCATATATTTT
clone_size: -
d_call: TRBD1
j_call: TRBJ1-3
v_call: TRBV12-3/TRBV12-4

cdr3_aa: CSVFAGKDNEQYF
cdr3_nt: TGCAGCGTTTTTGCGGGGAAAGACAATGAGCAGTACTTC
clone_size: -
d_call: -
j_call: TRBJ2-4
v_call: TRBV29-1

cdr3_aa: CASSELDDEQFF
cdr3_nt: TGTGCCAGCAGTGAATTGGACGACGAGCAGTTCTTC
clone_size: few
d_call: -
j_call: TRBJ2-1
v_call: TRBV2

cdr3_aa: CASQPIRDSNYEQFF
cdr3_nt: TGTGCCAGTCAGCCCATTCGGGACAGCAACTACGAGCAGTTCTTC
clone_size: -
d_call: TRBD1
j_call: TRBJ2-1
v_call: TRBV4-2

cdr3_aa: CASSLYLADTQYF
cdr3_nt: TGTGCCAGCAGCTTATATCTCGCAGATACGCAGTATTTT
clone_size: -
d_call: -
j_call: TRBJ2-3
v_call: TRBV27

cdr3_aa: CASSHRTTVPYEQYF
cdr3_nt: TGTGCCAGCAGTCACCGTACGACAGTGCCCTACGAGCAGTACTTC
clone_size: -
d_call: -
j_call: TRBJ2-7
v_call: TRBV28

cdr3_aa: CAISDRPPSYGYTF
cdr3_nt: TGTGCCATCAGTGATCGACCGCCAAGCTATGGCTACACCTTC
clone_size: -
d_call: -
j_call: TRBJ1-2
v_call: TRBV10-3

cdr3_aa: CASSSNNEQFF
cdr3_nt: TGTGCCAGCAGCTCGAACAATGAGCAGTTCTTC
clone_size: many
d_call: -
j_call: TRBJ2-1
v_call: TRBV7-2

cdr3_aa: CDSSSFSFSSGANVLTF
cdr3_nt: TGCGACAGCAGCTCCTTTTCGTTTAGCTCTGGGGCCAACGTCCTGACTTTC
clone_size: -
d_call: -
j_call: TRBJ2-6
v_call: TRBV5-1

cdr3_aa: CASSLQGLNTEAFF
cdr3_nt: TGTGCCAGCAGCTTACAGGGATTGAACACTGAAGCTTTCTTT
clone_size: many
d_call: -
j_call: TRBJ1-1
v_call: TRBV7-2

cdr3_aa: CASSNWGITGTDTQYF
cdr3_nt: TGTGCCAGCAGTAATTGGGGTATTACCGGCACAGATACGCAGTATTTT
clone_size: few
d_call: -
j_call: TRBJ2-3
v_call: TRBV5-4

cdr3_aa: CASSLDLDRVLGGYTF
cdr3_nt: TGTGCCAGCAGCTTAGACCTGGACAGGGTCCTGGGTGGCTACACCTTC
clone_size: -
d_call: TRBD1
j_call: TRBJ1-2
v_call: TRBV7-2

cdr3_aa: CASSSGTLRETQYF
cdr3_nt: TGTGCCAGCAGTTCCGGGACCCTGAGAGAGACCCAGTACTTC
clone_size: -
d_call: -
j_call: TRBJ2-5
v_call: TRBV6-2/TRBV6-3

cdr3_aa: CASSLAGDYNEQFF
cdr3_nt: TGTGCCAGCAGCCTAGCGGGGGACTACAATGAGCAGTTCTTC
clone_size: many
d_call: TRBD2
j_call: TRBJ2-1
v_call: TRBV7-3

cdr3_aa: CATSREGGGTSKDTQYF
cdr3_nt: TGTGCCACCAGCAGAGAAGGTGGGGGGACTTCTAAAGATACGCAGTATTTT
clone_size: few
d_call: -
j_call: TRBJ2-3
v_call: TRBV15